The present entry profiles one TCR beta chain with its context. This entry comes from a study of control samples from healthy donors and cancer patients. V was trimmed by 2 bases and J by 4 bases, leaving 11 bases between them. This CDR3 is built from 14 residues. From germline, CDR1 is MGHRA and CDR2 YSYEKL. The data were produced by immunoSEQ multiplex PCR, yet TCRdb's version contains in-frame clones alone and is incomplete. Altogether around 130,000 clones are present, around nine tenths being singletons, with the ten largest covering 9.5% to 13%. The receptor was isolated from a man younger than 45 in good health. The sequenced sample consisted of blood. The chain couples TRBV4-1 to TRBJ2-5, with D possibly matching TRBD2 (6 bases). In DNA, the CDR3 is TGCGCCAGCAGCCAAATGAGGGGAGGAGAGACCCAGTACTTC. This gives the protein CASSQMRGGETQYF.